This TCR beta chain was sequenced for a study of blood T cell repertoires in COVID-19. Germline V lookup: CDR1 DFQATT, CDR2 SNEGSKA (reference sequence). CDR3 length: 14 amino acids. Between the trimmed V and J ends, which lost 3 bases and 7 bases, there was a span of 19 bases. Profiling relied on immunoSEQ multiplex PCR, and the TCRdb table lists in-frame clones only, not all of them. This repertoire shows fewer than 400,000 clones, 85% found once; its top ten account for 3.5% to 4%. The chain is built from TRBV20-1 and TRBJ2-7; possibly TRBD2 for D (6 bases). The receptor was isolated from a woman between 18 and 29 years old with acute or convalescent COVID-19. The sequencing sample was made of peripheral blood. The CDR3 reads CSASDASATGEQYF. CDR3 sequence (DNA): TGCAGTGCTAGTGACGCTAGCGCGACGGGGGAGCAGTACTTC.